The 27 T cell receptor beta chains reported below all come from one sample, sequenced in a study of human T cells and chemical hapten exposure. TCRdb reprocessed the RACE reads with MiXCR, giving one entry per CDR3 protein. The table lists 350,000 to 450,000 distinct CDR3 sequences, 5.1% of them singletons. Time point of the sample: pre-sensitization, week 0. Noted treatment: therapeutic diphenylcyclopropenone sensitization with weekly scalp DPC. Specimen: whole blood, collected in connection with sensitization to the hapten diphenylcyclopropenone (DPC). Receptor source: a woman in her forties or fifties with alopecia areata. Some clones in this sample may be carry-over from other donors' samples.

A note on this clonotype: A single base separates this from a much larger clone, so it may be a read error. This sequence joins TRBV11-3 and TRBJ1-1; D call uncertain. CDR3 length equals 13 residues. Germline CDR1 SGHNT, CDR2 YENEEA. The CDR3: CACSLVRDTEAFF. CDR3 bases: TGTGCCTGCAGCTTAGTCCGGGACACTGAAGCTTTCTTT.

The V gene is TRBV5-1, the J gene TRBJ2-3; perhaps TRBD2 as D (5 bases). Germline loops: CDR1 SGHRS, CDR2 YFSETQ. The length of the CDR3 is 15 residues. V was clipped by 3 bases and J by 2 bases, with 13 bases between them. The CDR3 DNA is TGCGCCAGCAGCTCCGGCGGGCCATACACAGATACGCAGTATTTT. Protein product: CASSSGGPYTDTQYF.

V usage is TRBV7-2 and J usage is TRBJ2-7; D uncertain. The CDR3 has 13 amino acids. Germline V gene sequence: CDR1 SGHTA, CDR2 FQGNSA. V was cut by 1 base and J by 6 bases, with 10 bases left in between. CDR3: CASSLGGWGEQYF. The CDR3 DNA reads TGTGCCAGCAGCTTAGGCGGCTGGGGCGAGCAGTACTTC. The complete variable domain, with remaining parts taken from reference TRBV7-2 and TRBJ2-7, reads GAGVSQSPSNKVTEKGKDVELRCDPISGHTALYWYRQSLGQGLEFLIYFQGNSAPDKSGLPSDRFSAERTGGSVSTLTIQRTQQEDSAVYLCASSLGGWGEQYFGPGTRLTVT.

Ten or more counts support this clonotype. The V gene is TRBV19, the J gene TRBJ2-1; D may match TRBD1 or TRBD2 (6 bases each). Germline values: CDR1 LNHDA, CDR2 SQIVND (reference sequence). Trimming shortened V by 3 bases and J by 2 bases, and 14 bases separated the two germline ends. CDR3 length: 16 residues. The CDR3 sequence is CASSIGGRATYNEQFF. In DNA, the CDR3 is TGTGCCAGTAGTATCGGGGGCAGGGCGACCTACAATGAGCAGTTCTTC.

This clonotype came up many times. The chain combines TRBV7-9 with TRBJ1-1; 8 bases agree with TRBD1. The length of the CDR3 is 14 residues. Per the germline V gene, CDR1 is SEHNR and CDR2 is FQNEAQ (reference sequence). V was clipped by 5 bases and J by 3 bases; unmatched bases: 5. The CDR3 DNA sequence: TGTGCCAGCAGCGCAGACAGGGGTGACACTGAAGCTTTCTTT. Translating gives CASSADRGDTEAFF.

This clonotype was counted many times. The gene calls are TRBV12-3 or TRBV12-4 and TRBJ2-1, with 8 positions matching TRBD2. CDR3 length: 14 residues. J lost 7 bases, V lost 4 bases, and 6 bases had no gene match. CDR3 loop: CASSYGGGHNEQFF. The CDR3 DNA follows: TGTGCCAGCAGTTACGGGGGGGGCCATAATGAGCAGTTCTTC.

The chain couples TRBV5-1 to TRBJ2-2, with 9 nucleotides matching TRBD1. CDR1 is SGHRS and CDR2 is YFSETQ in the germline V gene. J gave up 4 bases and V 5 bases, and 12 bases lay outside the gene matches. The CDR3 is made up of 17 amino acids. DNA for the CDR3: TGCGCCAGCAGACCCGGGACAGGGTCCCCGGGCACCGGGGAGCTGTTTTTT. Its protein product is CASRPGTGSPGTGELFF.

This clonotype has ten or more counts. The CDR3 region has the DNA TGTGCCAGCAGTTCGCTATATGGCGAGCAGTTCTTC. It specifies CASSSLYGEQFF. V and J are TRBV6-2 or TRBV6-3 and TRBJ2-1; D ambiguous. The CDR3 covers 12 residues. Per the germline V gene, CDR1 is MNHEY and CDR2 is SVGEGT. The V end was cut by 4 bases, the J end by 10 bases, with 11 bases between.

This clonotype was counted at least ten times. The genes are TRBV5-1 and TRBJ2-5, with D perhaps given as TRBD1 or TRBD2 (6 bases each). This CDR3 has 16 residues. The ends were cut back, 3 bases at V and 2 bases at J, with 17 bases in the middle. Per germline, CDR1 SGHRS and CDR2 YFSETQ. CDR3 amino acids: CASSWGDMVGQETQYF. The CDR3 nucleotides are TGCGCCAGCAGCTGGGGGGACATGGTGGGACAAGAGACCCAGTACTTC.

The chain joins TRBV29-1 to TRBJ1-2; no firm D call. The CDR3 runs to 12 residues. Germline CDR1 is SQVTM and CDR2 is ANQGSEA. Trimming took off 0 bases at V and 5 bases at J, with 7 bases between the two ends. The CDR3 bases are TGCAGCGTTGAAGATCGGCTTTATGGCTACACCTTC. Its protein is CSVEDRLYGYTF.

Points on this clonotype: Germline and junction disagree at one end, which may indicate a read error. The gene calls are TRBV18 and TRBJ2-3; 9 bases agree with TRBD2. Germline CDR1 is KGHSH and CDR2 is LQKENI. This CDR3 is 16 amino acids long. CDR3 DNA: TGTGCCAGCTCACCACCGGTGGGGACTAGCACGGATACGCAGTATTTT. Protein: CASSPPVGTSTDTQYF.

This clonotype has a count of ten or more. As DNA, the CDR3 is TGTGCCAGCAGTCCGGGAGCGGGACTGAGCTCCTACAATGAGCAGTTCTTC. Its translation is CASSPGAGLSSYNEQFF. The chain uses TRBV28 and TRBJ2-1; 7 bases align to TRBD2. Germline V gives CDR1 MDHEN, CDR2 SYDVKM. The length of the CDR3 is 17 residues. V trimming: 5 bases; J trimming: 0 bases; junction bases outside the gene matches: 10.

In this sample, this clonotype turned up many times. The CDR3 nucleotides read TGTGCCAGCTCACCCTTTGCGGGAGCGGGGTACGAGCAGTACTTC. Encoded protein: CASSPFAGAGYEQYF. V is TRBV18 and J is TRBJ2-7, with 7 bases that match TRBD2. The CDR3 covers 15 residues. Germline V gives CDR1 KGHSH, CDR2 LQKENI. V gave up 3 bases and J gave up 4 bases; unmatched junction bases: 9. The full variable domain, rest sourced from reference TRBV18 and TRBJ2-7, is NAGVMQNPRHLVRRRGQEARLRCSPMKGHSHVYWYRQLPEEGLKFMVYLQKENIIDESGMPKERFSAEFPKEGPSILRIQQVVRGDSAAYFCASSPFAGAGYEQYFGPGTRLTVT.

There are many counts of this clonotype. The chain is built from TRBV6-5 and TRBJ1-1; D is ambiguous. The CDR3 is made up of 13 amino acids. The germline V gene has CDR1 MNHEY and CDR2 SVGAGI. Trimming took 0 bases from V and 1 from J, leaving 3 bases between them. The CDR3 sequence is CASSYSQNTEAFF. CDR3 in DNA: TGTGCCAGCAGTTACTCGCAGAACACTGAAGCTTTCTTT.

CDR3 bases: TGTGCCAGCGCCTATCAACAGGGGGTGACTGAAGCTTTCTTT. Protein product: CASAYQQGVTEAFF. The chain carries TRBV27 and TRBJ1-1; 8 nucleotides line up with TRBD1. The V gene's germline CDR1 is MNHEY and CDR2 SMNVEV (reference sequence). This CDR3 comprises 14 residues. The V segment lost 8 bases and the J segment 5 bases; nucleotides outside the gene matches: 10.

This clonotype was seen at least ten times. V and J are TRBV27 and TRBJ2-3; D is uncertain. This CDR3 contains 15 residues. The germline gives CDR1 MNHEY, CDR2 SMNVEV (reference sequence). Trimming cost V 5 bases and J 1 base, with 13 bases left between them. In DNA form, the CDR3 reads TGTGCCAGCAGTCCCACCATTCTGGGCACAGATACGCAGTATTTT. Its translation: CASSPTILGTDTQYF.

The sample holds a few counts of this clonotype. The chain is built from TRBV30 and TRBJ2-6; D may be TRBD2 (5 bases). The CDR3 runs 21 residues. V lost 3 bases, J lost 0 bases, and 27 bases lay in between. CDR1 GTSNPN and CDR2 SVGIG come from the germline V gene (reference sequence). CDR3 coding DNA: TGTGCCTGGAGCCGAATCCGACTACTGGCCTCGGTACCCTCTGGGGCCAACGTCCTGACTTTC. Amino acid sequence: CAWSRIRLLASVPSGANVLTF.

At least ten counts were recorded for this clonotype. CDR3 sequence (DNA): TGTGCCAGCAGGACCCAGGGGGTAATCGCTGAAGCTTTCTTT. As protein: CASRTQGVIAEAFF. The chain is built from TRBV6-6 and TRBJ1-1; the match to TRBD1 covers 7 bases. Germline CDR1 reads MNHNY; CDR2 reads SVGAGI (reference sequence). The length of the CDR3 is 14 residues. V was clipped by 6 bases and J by 6 bases; unmatched bases: 10.

This clonotype has at least ten counts. V usage is TRBV28 and J usage is TRBJ2-5, with D possibly matching TRBD2 (6 bases). V lost 9 bases and J lost 1, with 21 bases in between. The germline V gene has CDR1 MDHEN and CDR2 SYDVKM. The length of the CDR3 is 16 residues. CDR3 residues: CASSSERLALQETQYF. CDR3 bases: TGTGCCAGTTCTTCGGAACGGCTAGCGCTCCAAGAGACCCAGTACTTC.

In its sample, this clonotype was seen many times. The rearrangement uses TRBV6-6 and TRBJ2-3, with a tentative D call TRBD2 (6 bases). Trimming shortened V by 11 bases and J by 1 base, and 13 bases separated the two germline ends. The germline CDR1 and CDR2 sequences are MNHNY and SVGAGI (reference sequence). The CDR3 has 13 residues. CDR3 in DNA: TGTGCCGGTAGCGGAGTGGGCACAGATACGCAGTATTTT. The encoded protein is CAGSGVGTDTQYF.

The chain carries TRBV28 and TRBJ1-1; the D gene is possibly TRBD1 (5 bases). This CDR3 has 15 residues. Trimming pared 2 bases from V and 4 bases from J, leaving 14 bases between. Germline assignment: CDR1 MDHEN and CDR2 SYDVKM. The CDR3 is CASSLGDRRGTEAFF. The CDR3 bases are TGTGCCAGCAGTTTAGGGGACCGGAGGGGCACTGAAGCTTTCTTT.

This clonotype showed up just a few times. A single base separates this from a much larger clone, so it may be a read error. The CDR3 reads CASSGTENQPQHF. Here the CDR3 DNA reads TGTGCCAGCAGTGGGACAGAGAATCAGCCCCAGCATTTT. The chain links TRBV12-3 or TRBV12-4 to TRBJ1-5; 7 bases map to TRBD1. V was pared by 5 bases and J by 4 bases, with 2 bases of the junction left unmatched. The CDR3 has 13 amino acids.

This clonotype has ten or more counts. This chain uses TRBV14 with TRBJ2-1; D possibly corresponds to TRBD1 (5 bases). The V gene lost 2 bases and the J gene lost 10 bases, with 6 bases spanning the gap. Germline lookup yields CDR1 SGHDN and CDR2 FVKESK. CDR3 length equals 11 residues. For the CDR3, the DNA is TGTGCCAGCAGCCAAACAGGCGAGCAGTTCTTC. It encodes CASSQTGEQFF.

This clonotype has just a few counts. This chain links TRBV20-1 with TRBJ1-5; D call uncertain. The V and J ends lost 0 bases and 0 bases respectively, with 9 bases between them. Germline V lookup: CDR1 DFQATT, CDR2 SNEGSKA (reference sequence). The CDR3 length is 15 residues. As DNA, the CDR3 is TGCAGTGCTAGAGATGGGAGTCATAGCAATCAGCCCCAGCATTTT. This gives the protein CSARDGSHSNQPQHF.

This clonotype was counted many times. V is TRBV5-6 and J is TRBJ2-1; 13 nucleotides match TRBD2. This CDR3 has 20 residues. V lost 3 bases to trimming and J lost 4 bases; unmatched junction nucleotides: 16. Germline V gene data show CDR1 as SGHDT and CDR2 as YYEEEE. The CDR3 DNA reads TGTGCCAGCAGCTCCCCCCCGGGACTAGCGGGAATTAGGGGATACAATGAGCAGTTCTTC. Residues: CASSSPPGLAGIRGYNEQFF.

This chain connects TRBV27 to TRBJ2-1; no clear D. Germline assignment: CDR1 MNHEY and CDR2 SMNVEV (reference sequence). V was pared by 10 bases and J by 4 bases, with 14 bases between. The CDR3 runs to 13 residues. CDR3 loop: CATQITGYNEQFF. The CDR3 nucleotides read TGTGCCACCCAGATCACCGGATACAATGAGCAGTTCTTC.

This clonotype was seen ten or more times. This sequence joins TRBV29-1 and TRBJ2-7, with D tentatively TRBD1 (5 bases). The CDR3 spans 13 residues. Trimming cost V 4 bases and J 5 bases, with 15 bases left between them. The germline gives CDR1 SQVTM, CDR2 ANQGSEA. The CDR3 spells CSVAYRKSDEQYF. In DNA, the CDR3 is TGCAGCGTTGCTTACAGGAAGTCTGACGAGCAGTACTTC.